This TCR beta chain emerged from a study of graft-versus-host responses after intestinal transplantation. Whole-study context: Transplants were multivisceral, liver-intestinal, or isolated intestinal. Anti-thymocyte globulin induction preceded about 3 years of tacrolimus and steroid maintenance in all recipients.

Comments on this clone: Its antigen remains unknown.

Study-level results: Recipient bone marrow held GvH clones, some seen earlier in ileum or blood. Those patients showing graft-donor T cell macrochimerism displayed high graft-versus-host to host-versus-graft clonal ratios in allografts.

Data came from immunoSEQ multiplex PCR; TCRdb stores just in-frame clones and leaves some out. The sample carries around 110,000 clones, approximately 90% recorded once. The ends lost 5 bases at V and 1 base at J; junction bases unmatched: 6. The CDR3 has 14 residues. Germline loops: CDR1 SQVTM, CDR2 ANQGSEA. This chain connects TRBV29-1 to TRBJ1-1, with 8 positions matching TRBD1. The clonotype was recovered from a human donor who was the organ donor for an intestinal transplant. The sequenced sample was unstimulated CD4+ T cells sorted from spleen or lymph node cells, obtained before transplant. The CDR3 is CSVSKGQENTEAFF. The CDR3 region has the DNA TGCAGCGTTAGTAAGGGACAGGAGAACACTGAAGCTTTCTTT. Variable domain in full (rest from reference TRBV29-1 and TRBJ1-1): SAVISQKPSRDICQRGTSLTIQCQVDSQVTMMFWYRQQPGQSLTLIATANQGSEATYESGFVIDKFPISRPNLTFSTLTVSNMSPEDSSIYLCSVSKGQENTEAFFGQGTRLTVV.